This T cell receptor beta chain was found in a study of blood T cell repertoires in COVID-19. Study summary: Acute-phase and convalescent COVID-19 samples originated in the United States, Italy and Spain. From T cells, B-cell-depleted T cells, or PBMCs came the material, which was cDNA or gDNA.

The authors' processing: By means of reference gene primer amplification, nucleated cell counts were estimated. Generated by immunoSEQ multiplex PCR, the TCRdb table keeps only in-frame clones and is missing some. V and J calls and clone size are those listed in that table; D and trimming were worked out from the DNA. The table includes around 100,000 clones, 80% to 90% detected once. The CDR3 sequence is 11 residues long. Trimming took off 5 bases at V and 3 bases at J, with 4 bases between the two ends. From germline, CDR1 is LNHDA and CDR2 SQIVND (reference sequence). This chain uses TRBV19 with TRBJ1-2; D unresolved. This TCR derives from a man between 35 and 55 years old with acute or convalescent COVID-19. Sequenced input: peripheral blood. CDR3 region: CASSQYYGYTF. CDR3 sequence (DNA): TGTGCCAGTAGTCAATACTATGGCTACACCTTC.